A single sample gave rise to the 32 T cell receptor beta chains below, sequenced in a study of blood T cell repertoires in COVID-19. Assay: immunoSEQ multiplex PCR; the TCRdb copy retains only in-frame clones and omits some. Of 260,000 or so clones in the sample, approximately 86% were seen once. Sequences were obtained from PBMCs or T cells enriched from blood (not recorded which). The receptors were sampled from a woman between 25 and 40 years old with acute COVID-19.

V usage is TRBV10-3 and J usage is TRBJ1-5; 7 nucleotides agree with TRBD1. Germline-derived CDR1 and CDR2 are ENHRY and SYGVKD. V dropped 7 bases and J dropped 5; count of bases not matched to a gene: 8. The CDR3 loop spans 14 amino acids. CDR3 sequence (DNA): TGTGCCATCAAGGGGGCGATGGAGGATCAGCCCCAGCATTTT. The encoded protein is CAIKGAMEDQPQHF.

This clone came up a few times. This CDR3 is CASSPRGAANTGELFF. CDR3 coding DNA: TGTGCCAGCAGCCCCCGGGGAGCGGCGAACACCGGGGAGCTGTTTTTT. The rearrangement joins TRBV7-8 to TRBJ2-2, with a weak D call TRBD2 (5 bases). Germline lookup yields CDR1 SGHVS and CDR2 FQNEAQ. Between the trimmed V and J ends, which lost 5 bases and 0 bases, there was a span of 13 bases. The CDR3 totals 16 residues.

CDR3 coding DNA: TGTGCCAGCAGCCAAGGGACAGCGAACACCGGGGAGCTGTTTTTT. Protein product: CASSQGTANTGELFF. This chain uses TRBV3-1 (or the pseudogene TRBV3-2) with TRBJ2-2; possibly TRBD1 for D (6 bases). The CDR3 extends over 15 amino acids. The ends were cut back, 1 base at V and 0 bases at J, with 6 bases in the middle. Looked up from germline, CDR1 is LGHDT and CDR2 is YNNKEL (reference sequence).

The V gene is TRBV18, the J gene TRBJ2-7, with TRBD1 matching over 7 bases. After removal of 6 bases from V and 1 base from J, the junction contained 3 bases not matched to a gene. Germline values: CDR1 KGHSH, CDR2 LQKENI. This CDR3 has 13 residues. CDR3 DNA sequence: TGTGCCAGCTCCCGGGACAGATCCTACGAGCAGTACTTC. The encoded protein is CASSRDRSYEQYF. The full variable domain, its missing parts supplied by reference TRBV18 and TRBJ2-7, is NAGVMQNPRHLVRRRGQEARLRCSPMKGHSHVYWYRQLPEEGLKFMVYLQKENIIDESGMPKERFSAEFPKEGPSILRIQQVVRGDSAAYFCASSRDRSYEQYFGPGTRLTVT.

CDR3 sequence (DNA): TGTGCCAGCAGGGCCTCCGGGACTAACACCGGGGAGCTGTTTTTT. Amino acids: CASRASGTNTGELFF. This rearrangement joins TRBV7-9 to TRBJ2-2, with a possible D match to TRBD2 (6 bases). Germline V lookup: CDR1 SEHNR, CDR2 FQNEAQ (reference sequence). V lost 6 bases to trimming and J lost 2 bases, with 13 bases between them. The CDR3 has 15 residues.

This clone was detected only a few times. The gene calls are TRBV5-1 and TRBJ1-1; TRBD1 agrees at 7 bases. V was clipped by 3 bases and J by 1 base; unmatched bases: 3. Germline values: CDR1 SGHRS, CDR2 YFSETQ. This CDR3 is built from 14 residues. The CDR3 DNA reads TGCGCCAGCAGCTCCAGGGGGAGGAACACTGAAGCTTTCTTT. Translated: CASSSRGRNTEAFF.

The chain links TRBV9 to TRBJ2-3; D perhaps matches TRBD1 (6 bases). This CDR3 is 16 amino acids long. The germline gives CDR1 SGDLS, CDR2 YYNGEE. Trimming took 2 bases from V and 0 from J, leaving 13 bases between them. CDR3 in DNA: TGTGCCAGCAGCGTTACACAGGGCCCCAGCACAGATACGCAGTATTTT. As protein: CASSVTQGPSTDTQYF.

The chain combines TRBV10-3 with TRBJ1-1, with a weak D call TRBD1 (5 bases). Germline lookup yields CDR1 ENHRY and CDR2 SYGVKD. V was trimmed by 7 bases and J by 0 bases, leaving 9 bases between them. The CDR3 runs 13 residues. The CDR3 spells CAIMGGMNTEAFF. DNA of the CDR3: TGTGCCATCATGGGGGGGATGAACACTGAAGCTTTCTTT.

This rearrangement joins TRBV5-6 to TRBJ1-2; 11 nucleotides match TRBD1. Germline CDR1 SGHDT, CDR2 YYEEEE. With V trimmed by 0 bases and J by 8 bases, 6 bases remained unmatched. CDR3 size: 15 residues. CDR3 sequence (DNA): TGTGCCAGCAGCTTGGGGGACAGGGGGAATTTGGGCTACACCTTC. Translation: CASSLGDRGNLGYTF.

Details on this clone: Other DNA sequences from this sample encode an identical CDR3 as well. This sequence joins TRBV6-5 and TRBJ2-7, with 10 bases matching TRBD1. This CDR3 contains 14 residues. Germline V CDR1 and CDR2: MNHEY, SVGAGI. The V gene end was trimmed by 5 bases and the J gene end by 4 bases; junction bases not matched to a gene: 5. The chain's CDR3 is CASSRTGGEYEQYF. The CDR3 bases are TGTGCCAGCAGTCGGACAGGGGGGGAATACGAGCAGTACTTC.

The genes are TRBV2 and TRBJ1-1; 7 bases match TRBD1. Germline CDR1 is SNHLY and CDR2 is FYNNEI. V lost 2 bases, J lost 7 bases, and 7 bases stayed unmatched. The CDR3 length is 14 residues. The CDR3 region is CASSELRGQGEAFF. DNA of the CDR3: TGTGCCAGCAGTGAATTGAGGGGGCAGGGTGAAGCTTTCTTT. The whole variable domain, filled in from reference TRBV2 and TRBJ1-1, reads EPEVTQTPSHQVTQMGQEVILRCVPISNHLYFYWYRQILGQKVEFLVSFYNNEISEKSEIFDDQFSVERPDGSNFTLKIRSTKLEDSAMYFCASSELRGQGEAFFGQGTRLTVV.

In regard to this clone: Germline is not matched at one junction end, which may reflect a read error. This chain connects TRBV5-1 to TRBJ1-2, with D possibly being TRBD1 (6 bases). Per germline, CDR1 SGHRS and CDR2 YFSETQ. This CDR3 is built from 14 residues. The CDR3 bases are TGCGTCAGCAGCATTGAACAGGGTTCCTATGGCTACACCTTC. Translated: CVSSIEQGSYGYTF.

The V gene is TRBV4-1, the J gene TRBJ1-1; no definite D call. V was cut by 3 bases and J by 4 bases, with 6 bases left in between. The germline gives CDR1 MGHRA, CDR2 YSYEKL. This CDR3 contains 12 residues. CDR3 sequence: CASSHERTEAFF. CDR3 nucleotides: TGCGCCAGCAGCCACGAGCGCACTGAAGCTTTCTTT.

CDR3 residues: CASSLGQGGTSYNSPLHF. Here the CDR3 DNA reads TGTGCCAGCAGCTTGGGGCAGGGGGGTACCTCCTATAATTCACCCCTCCACTTT. This chain joins TRBV5-4 and TRBJ1-6; TRBD1 matches 7 bases. Germline V CDR1 and CDR2: SGHNT, YYREEE (reference sequence). The CDR3 is made up of 18 amino acids. V gave up 0 bases and J gave up 0 bases; unmatched junction bases: 6.

This rearrangement joins TRBV27 to TRBJ2-2, with 9 bases aligning to TRBD1. Germline V gives CDR1 MNHEY, CDR2 SMNVEV (reference sequence). V was pared by 6 bases and J by 5 bases, with 16 bases of the junction left unmatched. The CDR3 loop spans 18 amino acids. CDR3 amino acids: CASRGYFEDRGSTGELFF. CDR3 sequence (DNA): TGTGCCAGCAGGGGGTACTTCGAGGACAGGGGTTCGACCGGGGAGCTGTTTTTT.

This clone was recorded a few times. This chain links TRBV6-5 with TRBJ1-2, with TRBD1 as a possible D gene (5 bases). V shed 4 bases and J shed 6 bases, with 12 bases lying between them. The CDR3 covers 13 residues. Germline-derived CDR1 and CDR2 are MNHEY and SVGAGI. The CDR3 DNA sequence: TGTGCCAGCAGTTCCAGGGTATCTCATGGCTACACCTTC. Its protein product is CASSSRVSHGYTF.

The rearrangement uses TRBV6-1 and TRBJ1-2; D perhaps matches TRBD1 (6 bases). CDR1 is MNHNS and CDR2 is SASEGT in the germline V gene. Trimming stripped 2 bases from V and 8 bases from J, with 27 bases between. This CDR3 comprises 18 residues. CDR3 nucleotides: TGTGCCAGCAGTGAATACTTCTATCGGCGGGGGGCTATAGAGGGCTACACCTTC. Residues: CASSEYFYRRGAIEGYTF.

This chain uses TRBV19 with TRBJ2-1; a weak D match, TRBD1 (5 bases). Germline loops: CDR1 LNHDA, CDR2 SQIVND (reference sequence). This CDR3 has 14 residues. V was clipped by 6 bases and J by 0 bases, with 9 bases between them. CDR3 in amino acids: CASRVGLSYNEQFF. The CDR3 DNA reads as TGTGCCAGTAGGGTGGGGCTCTCCTACAATGAGCAGTTCTTC.

The V call is TRBV6-1, the J call TRBJ1-2, with TRBD1 as a possible D gene (5 bases). The CDR3 spans 16 residues. Germline CDR1 MNHNS, CDR2 SASEGT. The germline V and J ends were trimmed by 0 bases and 1 base, with 12 bases remaining between them. The CDR3 here is CASSEALGADNYGYTF. The CDR3, as DNA: TGTGCCAGCAGTGAAGCCTTAGGGGCTGATAACTATGGCTACACCTTC.

The V call is TRBV19, the J call TRBJ1-4; TRBD1 agrees at 11 bases. CDR1 and CDR2 from the germline V gene are LNHDA and SQIVND (reference sequence). The V segment lost 3 bases and the J segment 11 bases; nucleotides outside the gene matches: 11. CDR3 length: 16 residues. As DNA, the CDR3 is TGTGCCAGTAGTATCGCCCCCGGACAGGGGGCTAGGAAACTGTTTTTT. Its protein product is CASSIAPGQGARKLFF.

This clone turned up a few times. This chain links TRBV12-5 with TRBJ1-2; D uncertain. This CDR3 spans 13 amino acids. V gave up 6 bases and J gave up 5 bases, with 13 bases separating them. The germline V gene has CDR1 LGHNT and CDR2 FRNRAP. The CDR3 coding sequence is TGTGCTAGTGGCTCGGCAGGTTCTTATGGCTACACCTTC. Residues: CASGSAGSYGYTF. The full variable domain, its missing parts supplied by reference TRBV12-5 and TRBJ1-2, is DARVTQTPRHKVTEMGQEVTMRCQPILGHNTVFWYRQTMMQGLELLAYFRNRAPLDDSGMPKDRFSAEMPDATLATLKIQPSEPRDSAVYFCASGSAGSYGYTFGSGTRLTVV.

V and J are TRBV29-1 and TRBJ2-3; D possibly corresponds to TRBD2 (6 bases). Germline CDR1 reads SQVTM; CDR2 reads ANQGSEA. This CDR3 is 13 amino acids long. Trimming cost V 5 bases and J 4 bases, with 13 bases left between them. CDR3 loop: CSVTGTSSDTQYF. Written as DNA, the CDR3 is TGCAGCGTTACCGGTACTAGCTCAGATACGCAGTATTTT.

The J gene is TRBJ1-3, the V gene TRBV11-2; TRBD1 is a possible D gene (5 bases). This CDR3 comprises 15 residues. Germline values: CDR1 SGHAT, CDR2 FQNNGV. V was pared by 2 bases and J by 1 base, with 9 bases between. The CDR3 reads CASSLNRQSGNTIYF. The DNA of the CDR3 is TGTGCCAGCAGCTTAAACCGACAGTCTGGAAACACCATATATTTT.

This clone has only one observation. The same CDR3 can be traced to other DNA sequences in this sample. The chain joins TRBV6-5 to TRBJ2-3; tentatively, D is TRBD1 (5 bases). The CDR3 spans 14 residues. The V gene lost 0 bases and the J gene lost 3 bases, with 7 bases spanning the gap. CDR1 MNHEY and CDR2 SVGAGI come from the germline V gene. CDR3 residues: CASSYSRGTDTQYF. CDR3 nucleotide sequence: TGTGCCAGCAGTTACTCTAGGGGAACAGATACGCAGTATTTT.

The gene calls are TRBV19 and TRBJ2-3; D call uncertain. The CDR3 spans 14 residues. Germline V CDR1 and CDR2: LNHDA, SQIVND (reference sequence). Trimming cost V 10 bases and J 0 bases, with 14 bases left between them. CDR3: CATQTGPSTDTQYF. The CDR3 nucleotides are TGTGCCACCCAAACGGGTCCTAGCACAGATACGCAGTATTTT.

As concerns this clone: A junction boundary mismatches the germline segment, possibly from a read error. This rearrangement joins TRBV6-5 to TRBJ1-2, with 10 positions matching TRBD1. The CDR3 sequence is 14 residues long. Germline CDR1 MNHEY, CDR2 SVGAGI. Here the CDR3 reads CASTKNEGQGFLMW. The CDR3 DNA follows: TGTGCCAGCACCAAAAATGAGGGACAGGGGTTCCTTATGTGG.

The chain carries TRBV28 and TRBJ1-5; tentative D call: TRBD1 (6 bases). The CDR3 loop spans 16 amino acids. Germline V gene sequence: CDR1 MDHEN, CDR2 SYDVKM. V was cut by 7 bases and J by 6 bases, with 22 bases left in between. The DNA of the CDR3 is TGTGCCAGCAAACCTGGACAGATCAGCGTGGGTCAGCCCCAGCATTTT. This codes for CASKPGQISVGQPQHF. Looking up the rest from reference TRBV28 and TRBJ1-5 gives the full variable domain: DVKVTQSSRYLVKRTGEKVFLECVQDMDHENMFWYRQDPGLGLRLIYFSYDVKMKEKGDIPEGYSVSREKKERFSLILESASTNQTSMYLCASKPGQISVGQPQHFGDGTRLSIL.

The gene calls are TRBV13 and TRBJ1-4; 9 bases line up with TRBD1. CDR3 length equals 15 residues. Looked up from germline, CDR1 is PRHDT and CDR2 is FYEKMQ (reference sequence). J gave up 6 bases and V 5 bases, and 7 bases lay outside the gene matches. The CDR3: CASSEATGGDEKLFF. The CDR3 DNA reads TGTGCCAGCAGCGAGGCGACAGGGGGGGATGAAAAACTGTTTTTT.

This rearrangement joins TRBV5-1 to TRBJ1-3; tentative D call: TRBD1 (6 bases). Germline assignment: CDR1 SGHRS and CDR2 YFSETQ. The CDR3 extends over 15 amino acids. Trimming left V 0 bases short and J 4 bases short, with 11 bases between. CDR3 residues: CASSLEDSPGNTIYF. The CDR3 nucleotides read TGCGCCAGCAGCTTGGAGGACAGTCCCGGAAACACCATATATTTT. Drawing the rest from reference TRBV5-1 and TRBJ1-3, the complete variable domain is KAGVTQTPRYLIKTRGQQVTLSCSPISGHRSVSWYQQTPGQGLQFLFEYFSETQRNKGNFPGRFSGRQFSNSRSEMNVSTLELGDSALYLCASSLEDSPGNTIYFGEGSWLTVV.

V gene TRBV19 combines with J gene TRBJ1-1; 7 bases fit TRBD1. Germline lookup yields CDR1 LNHDA and CDR2 SQIVND (reference sequence). The V gene end was trimmed by 8 bases and the J gene end by 5 bases; junction bases not matched to a gene: 11. The CDR3 runs 14 residues. Written as DNA, the CDR3 is TGTGCCAGTTCACCCTCCGGCAGGGGGACTGAAGCTTTCTTT. Protein: CASSPSGRGTEAFF.

This chain links TRBV7-9 with TRBJ1-5; possible D gene TRBD1, 5 bases. V was cut by 3 bases and J by 4 bases, with 10 bases left in between. There are 14 residues in the CDR3. Germline values: CDR1 SEHNR, CDR2 FQNEAQ (reference sequence). The CDR3 DNA is TGTGCCAGCAGCTTCGGGGGGGTGAATCAGCCCCAGCATTTT. It encodes CASSFGGVNQPQHF.

V gene TRBV29-1 combines with J gene TRBJ1-1; D not resolved. This CDR3 region has 14 residues. From germline, CDR1 is SQVTM and CDR2 ANQGSEA. V lost 5 bases to trimming and J lost 4 bases, with 17 bases between them. The CDR3 DNA reads as TGCAGCGTTAAGAGTGGCACTGGGCGCACTGAAGCTTTCTTT. Protein product: CSVKSGTGRTEAFF.